This record concerns one T cell receptor (beta chain) sequence. The antigen is unknown. The data are from a study of cytomegalovirus exposure and HLA in healthy donors. This PCR relied on a set of 60 Vbeta primers and 13 Jbeta primers. Original handling: Per a later analysis, the number of unique TCR beta chains was 75 million to 90 million, of which 9 million to 14 million were shared. Using immunoSEQ multiplex PCR, the repertoire was profiled, and TCRdb retains in-frame clones only, with some absent. V, J and clone size reflect that table, while D and trimming were determined from the DNA. Of over 100,000 clones in the sample, roughly 9.6% were seen once. Study results and caveats: Analyzed later, association rates of TCRs varied across HLA loci, with DRB1 most and HLA-C fewest. Published work reported that the classifier diagnosed cytomegalovirus status with high specificity and sensitivity. The authors later linked a missense DCLRE1C variant to TCR beta V- and J-gene trimming.

The CDR3 is made up of 16 amino acids. J was trimmed by 4 bases and V by 4 bases; bases with no gene match: 8. Germline loops: CDR1 SGHRS, CDR2 YFSETQ. Sequencing used PBMCs. This TCR came from a woman aged 40 to 49 in good health and CMV-seropositive. The J gene is TRBJ2-1, the V gene TRBV5-1; 10 bases are shared with TRBD2. DNA of the CDR3: TGCGCCAGCAGCACACTAGCGGGGACTGAGTACAATGAGCAGTTCTTC. This gives the protein CASSTLAGTEYNEQFF.